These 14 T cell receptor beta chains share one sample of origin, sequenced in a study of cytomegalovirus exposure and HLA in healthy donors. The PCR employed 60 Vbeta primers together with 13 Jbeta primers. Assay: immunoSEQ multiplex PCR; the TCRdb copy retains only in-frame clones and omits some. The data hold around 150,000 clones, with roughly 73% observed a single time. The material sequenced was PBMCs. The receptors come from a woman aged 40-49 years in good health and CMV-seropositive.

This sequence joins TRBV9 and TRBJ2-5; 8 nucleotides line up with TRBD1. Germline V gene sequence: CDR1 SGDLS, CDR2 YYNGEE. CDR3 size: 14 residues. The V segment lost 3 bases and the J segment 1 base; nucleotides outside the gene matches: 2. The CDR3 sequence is CASSEGQAQETQYF. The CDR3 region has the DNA TGTGCCAGCAGCGAGGGACAGGCCCAAGAGACCCAGTACTTC.

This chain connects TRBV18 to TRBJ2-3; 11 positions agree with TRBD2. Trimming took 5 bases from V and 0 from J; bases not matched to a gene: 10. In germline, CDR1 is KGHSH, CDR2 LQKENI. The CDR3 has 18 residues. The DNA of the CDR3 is TGTGCCAGCTCAAGGTCACTAGCGGGAGTAGAAAGCACAGATACGCAGTATTTT. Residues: CASSRSLAGVESTDTQYF.

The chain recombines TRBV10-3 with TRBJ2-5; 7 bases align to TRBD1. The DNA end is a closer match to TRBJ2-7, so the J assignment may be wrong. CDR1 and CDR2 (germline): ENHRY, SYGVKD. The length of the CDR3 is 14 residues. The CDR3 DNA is TGTGCCATCAGTGAGACCGCGACAGGGTCCGAGCAGTACTTC. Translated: CAISETATGSEQYF.

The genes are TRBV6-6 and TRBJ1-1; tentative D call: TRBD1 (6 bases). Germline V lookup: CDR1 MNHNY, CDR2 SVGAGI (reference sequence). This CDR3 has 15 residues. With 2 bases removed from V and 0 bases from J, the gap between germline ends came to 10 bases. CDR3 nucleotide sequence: TGTGCCAGCAGTTACGGGGGCAGCATGAACACTGAAGCTTTCTTT. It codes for CASSYGGSMNTEAFF.

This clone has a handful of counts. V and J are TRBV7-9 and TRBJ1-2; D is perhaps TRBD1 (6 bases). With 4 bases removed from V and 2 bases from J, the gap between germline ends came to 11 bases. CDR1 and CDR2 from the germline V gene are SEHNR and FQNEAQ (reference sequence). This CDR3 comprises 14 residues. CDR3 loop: CASSSTGTNYGYTF. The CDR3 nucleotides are TGTGCCAGCAGCTCTACCGGGACAAACTATGGCTACACCTTC.

CDR3 coding DNA: TGTGCCAGCAGCTTACAGGGTCTGAACACTGAAGCTTTCTTT. Its protein is CASSLQGLNTEAFF. This chain joins TRBV11-2 and TRBJ1-1, with D possibly TRBD1 on 5 matching bases. The CDR3 is 14 amino acids. Germline V gene sequence: CDR1 SGHAT, CDR2 FQNNGV. The germline V and J ends were trimmed by 2 bases and 0 bases, with 7 bases remaining between them.

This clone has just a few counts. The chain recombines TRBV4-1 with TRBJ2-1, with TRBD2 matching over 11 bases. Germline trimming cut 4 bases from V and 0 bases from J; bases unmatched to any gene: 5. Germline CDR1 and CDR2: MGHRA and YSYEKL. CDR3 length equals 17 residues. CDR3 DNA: TGCGCCAGCAGCCCAGCTAGCGGGAGGAGCTCCTACAATGAGCAGTTCTTC. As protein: CASSPASGRSSYNEQFF.

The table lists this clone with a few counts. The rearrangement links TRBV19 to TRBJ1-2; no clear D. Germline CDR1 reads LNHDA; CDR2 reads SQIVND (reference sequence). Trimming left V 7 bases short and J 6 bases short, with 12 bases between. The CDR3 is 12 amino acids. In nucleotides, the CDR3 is TGTGCCAGTATGGTCGCGCGCGATGGCTACACCTTC. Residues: CASMVARDGYTF. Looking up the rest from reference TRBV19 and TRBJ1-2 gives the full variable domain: DGGITQSPKYLFRKEGQNVTLSCEQNLNHDAMYWYRQDPGQGLRLIYYSQIVNDFQKGDIAEGYSVSREKKESFPLTVTSAQKNPTAFYLCASMVARDGYTFGSGTRLTVV.

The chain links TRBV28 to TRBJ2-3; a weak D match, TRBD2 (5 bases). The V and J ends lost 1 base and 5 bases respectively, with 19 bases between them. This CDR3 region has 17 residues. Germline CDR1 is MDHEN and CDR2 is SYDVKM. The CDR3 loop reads CASSLLAGTEFIDTQYF. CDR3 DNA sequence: TGTGCCAGCAGTTTATTGGCGGGCACGGAATTCATAGATACGCAGTATTTT.

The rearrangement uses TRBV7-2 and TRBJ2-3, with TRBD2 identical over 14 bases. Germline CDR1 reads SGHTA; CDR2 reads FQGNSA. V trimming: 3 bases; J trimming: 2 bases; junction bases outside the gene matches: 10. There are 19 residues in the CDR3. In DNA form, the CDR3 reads TGTGCCAGCAGCTTCCAATCCGGGACTAGCGGGGGAACCACAGATACGCAGTATTTT. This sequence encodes CASSFQSGTSGGTTDTQYF.

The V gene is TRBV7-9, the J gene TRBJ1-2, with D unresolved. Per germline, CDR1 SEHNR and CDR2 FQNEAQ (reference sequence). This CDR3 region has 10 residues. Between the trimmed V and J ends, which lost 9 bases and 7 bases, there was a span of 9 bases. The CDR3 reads CARTEGGYTF. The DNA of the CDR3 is TGTGCCAGGACCGAGGGTGGCTACACCTTC.

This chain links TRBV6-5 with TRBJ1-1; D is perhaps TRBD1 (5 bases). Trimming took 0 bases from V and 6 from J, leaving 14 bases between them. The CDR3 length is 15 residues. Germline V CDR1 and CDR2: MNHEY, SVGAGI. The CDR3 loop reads CASSYSNRNLAEAFF. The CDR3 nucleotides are TGTGCCAGCAGTTACTCGAACAGGAATCTCGCTGAAGCTTTCTTT.

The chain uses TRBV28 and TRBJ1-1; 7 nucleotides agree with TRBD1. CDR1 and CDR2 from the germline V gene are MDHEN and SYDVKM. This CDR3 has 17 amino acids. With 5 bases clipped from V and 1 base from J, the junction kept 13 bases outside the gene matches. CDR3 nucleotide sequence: TGTGCCAGCAGTGTTGCTTACAGGGGAAGGGAGAACACTGAAGCTTTCTTT. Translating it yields CASSVAYRGRENTEAFF.

CDR3 nucleotides: TGTGCCAGCAGACTAGCGGGAGGCACAGATACGCAGTATTTT. Amino acid sequence: CASRLAGGTDTQYF. The chain has TRBV6-6 and TRBJ2-3; 11 bases fit TRBD2. CDR1 is MNHNY and CDR2 is SVGAGI in the germline V gene (reference sequence). There are 14 residues in the CDR3. J was trimmed by 1 base and V by 6 bases; bases with no gene match: 0.